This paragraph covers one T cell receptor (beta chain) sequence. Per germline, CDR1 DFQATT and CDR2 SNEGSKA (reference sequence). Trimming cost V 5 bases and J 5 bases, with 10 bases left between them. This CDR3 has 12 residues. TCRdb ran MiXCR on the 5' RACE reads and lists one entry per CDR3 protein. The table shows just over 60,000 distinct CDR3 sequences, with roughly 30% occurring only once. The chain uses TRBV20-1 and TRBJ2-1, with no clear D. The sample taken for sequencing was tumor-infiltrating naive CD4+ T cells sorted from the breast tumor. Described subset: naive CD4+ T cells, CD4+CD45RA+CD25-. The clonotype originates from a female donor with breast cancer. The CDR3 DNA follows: TGCAGTGCTTTTGGGCCTAACAATGAGCAGTTCTTC. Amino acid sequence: CSAFGPNNEQFF.